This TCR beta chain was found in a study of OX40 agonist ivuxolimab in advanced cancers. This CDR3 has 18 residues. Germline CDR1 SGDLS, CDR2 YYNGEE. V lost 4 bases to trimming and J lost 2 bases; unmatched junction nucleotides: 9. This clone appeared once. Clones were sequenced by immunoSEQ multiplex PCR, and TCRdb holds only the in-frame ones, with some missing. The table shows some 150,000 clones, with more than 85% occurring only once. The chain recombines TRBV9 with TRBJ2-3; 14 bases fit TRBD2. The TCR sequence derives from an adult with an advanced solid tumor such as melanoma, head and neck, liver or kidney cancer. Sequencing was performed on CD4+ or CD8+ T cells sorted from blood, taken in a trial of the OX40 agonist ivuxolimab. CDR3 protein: CASSPLGLAGGLTDTQYF. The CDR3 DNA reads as TGTGCCAGCAGCCCCCTAGGACTAGCGGGAGGCCTCACAGATACGCAGTATTTT.